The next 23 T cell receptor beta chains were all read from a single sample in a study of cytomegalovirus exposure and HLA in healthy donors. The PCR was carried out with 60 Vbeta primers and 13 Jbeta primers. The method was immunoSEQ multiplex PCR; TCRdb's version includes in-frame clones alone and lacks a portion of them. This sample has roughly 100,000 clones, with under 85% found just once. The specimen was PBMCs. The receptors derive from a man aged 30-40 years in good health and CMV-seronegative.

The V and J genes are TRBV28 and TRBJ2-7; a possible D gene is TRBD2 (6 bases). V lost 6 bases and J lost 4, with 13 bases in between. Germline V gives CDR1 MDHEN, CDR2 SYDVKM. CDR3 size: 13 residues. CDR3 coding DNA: TGTGCCAGCAGAAAGGGACTTTTATACGAGCAGTACTTC. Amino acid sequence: CASRKGLLYEQYF.

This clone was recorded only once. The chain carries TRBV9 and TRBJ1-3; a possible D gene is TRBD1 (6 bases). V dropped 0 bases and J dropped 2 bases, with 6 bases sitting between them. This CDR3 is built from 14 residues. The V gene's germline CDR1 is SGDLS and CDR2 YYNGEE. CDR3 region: CASSVGGPGNTIYF. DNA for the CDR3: TGTGCCAGCAGCGTAGGGGGGCCTGGAAACACCATATATTTT.

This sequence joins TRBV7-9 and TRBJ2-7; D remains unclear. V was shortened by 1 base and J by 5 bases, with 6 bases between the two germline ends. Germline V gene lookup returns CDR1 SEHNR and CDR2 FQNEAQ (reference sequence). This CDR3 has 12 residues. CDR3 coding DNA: TGTGCCAGCAGCTTAGACAGCCACGAGCAGTACTTC. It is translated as CASSLDSHEQYF.

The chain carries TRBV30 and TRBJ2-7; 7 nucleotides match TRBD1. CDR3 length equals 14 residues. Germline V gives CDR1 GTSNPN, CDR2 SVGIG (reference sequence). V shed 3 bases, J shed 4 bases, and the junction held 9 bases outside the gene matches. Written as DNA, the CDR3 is TGTGCCTGGAGCAAATATCTGGGACAGTACGAGCAGTACTTC. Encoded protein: CAWSKYLGQYEQYF.

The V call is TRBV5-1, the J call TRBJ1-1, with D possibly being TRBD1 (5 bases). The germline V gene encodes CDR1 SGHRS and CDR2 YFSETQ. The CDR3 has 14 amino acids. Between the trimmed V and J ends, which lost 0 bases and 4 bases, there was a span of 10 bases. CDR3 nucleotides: TGCGCCAGCAGCTTGGAGGGGTGGAGCACTGAAGCTTTCTTT. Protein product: CASSLEGWSTEAFF. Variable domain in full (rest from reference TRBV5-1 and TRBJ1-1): KAGVTQTPRYLIKTRGQQVTLSCSPISGHRSVSWYQQTPGQGLQFLFEYFSETQRNKGNFPGRFSGRQFSNSRSEMNVSTLELGDSALYLCASSLEGWSTEAFFGQGTRLTVV.

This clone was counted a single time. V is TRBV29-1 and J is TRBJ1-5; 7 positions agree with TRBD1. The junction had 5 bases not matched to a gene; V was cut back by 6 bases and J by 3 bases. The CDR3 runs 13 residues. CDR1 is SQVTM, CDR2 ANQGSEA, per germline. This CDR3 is CSVGQALNQPQHF. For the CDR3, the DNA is TGCAGCGTCGGACAGGCCCTCAATCAGCCCCAGCATTTT.

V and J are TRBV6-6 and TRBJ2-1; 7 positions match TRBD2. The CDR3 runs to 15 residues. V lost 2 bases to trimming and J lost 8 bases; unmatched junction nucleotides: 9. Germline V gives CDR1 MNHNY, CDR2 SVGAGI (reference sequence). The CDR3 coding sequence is TGTGCCAGCAGTTACGCAGCGGGGAGGGCGTATGAGCAGTTCTTC. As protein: CASSYAAGRAYEQFF.

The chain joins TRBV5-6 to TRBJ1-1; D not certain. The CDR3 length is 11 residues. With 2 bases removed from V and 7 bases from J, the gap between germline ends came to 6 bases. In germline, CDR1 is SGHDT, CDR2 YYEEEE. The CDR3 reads CASSFGSEAFF. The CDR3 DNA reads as TGTGCCAGCAGCTTCGGTAGTGAAGCTTTCTTT.

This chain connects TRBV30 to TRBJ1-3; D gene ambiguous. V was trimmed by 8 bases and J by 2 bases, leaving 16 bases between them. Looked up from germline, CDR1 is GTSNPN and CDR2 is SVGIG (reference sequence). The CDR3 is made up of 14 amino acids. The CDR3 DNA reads TGTGCCGGAGGGAGGGTGAGGGCTGGAAACACCATATATTTT. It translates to CAGGRVRAGNTIYF.

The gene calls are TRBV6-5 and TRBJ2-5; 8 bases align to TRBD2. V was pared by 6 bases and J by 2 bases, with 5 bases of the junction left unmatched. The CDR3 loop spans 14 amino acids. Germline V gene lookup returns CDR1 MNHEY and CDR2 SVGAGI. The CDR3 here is CASRPLAAQETQYF. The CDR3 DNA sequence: TGTGCCAGCAGGCCACTAGCGGCACAAGAGACCCAGTACTTC.

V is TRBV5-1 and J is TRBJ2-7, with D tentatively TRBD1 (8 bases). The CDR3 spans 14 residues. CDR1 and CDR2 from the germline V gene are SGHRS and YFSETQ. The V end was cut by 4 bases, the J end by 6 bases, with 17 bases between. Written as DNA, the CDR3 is TGCGCCAGCAGCCCCGGAACAGGGGGGGGCGAGCAGTACTTC. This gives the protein CASSPGTGGGEQYF.

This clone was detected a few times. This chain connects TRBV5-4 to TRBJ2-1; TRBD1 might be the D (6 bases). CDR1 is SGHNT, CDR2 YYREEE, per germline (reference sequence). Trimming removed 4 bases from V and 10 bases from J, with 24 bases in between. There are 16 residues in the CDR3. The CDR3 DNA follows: TGTGCCAGCAGCCCCCGTGGGGGCACGAGGGTTAAAGAGCAGTTCTTC. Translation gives CASSPRGGTRVKEQFF. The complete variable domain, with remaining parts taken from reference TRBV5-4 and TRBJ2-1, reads ETGVTQSPTHLIKTRGQQVTLRCSSQSGHNTVSWYQQALGQGPQFIFQYYREEENGRGNFPPRFSGLQFPNYSSELNVNALELDDSALYLCASSPRGGTRVKEQFFGPGTRLTVL.

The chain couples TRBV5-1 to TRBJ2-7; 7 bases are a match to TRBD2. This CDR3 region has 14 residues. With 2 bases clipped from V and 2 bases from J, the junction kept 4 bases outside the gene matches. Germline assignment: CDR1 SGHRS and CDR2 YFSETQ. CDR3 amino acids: CASSLRTSAYEQYF. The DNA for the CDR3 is TGCGCCAGCAGCTTAAGGACTAGTGCCTACGAGCAGTACTTC.

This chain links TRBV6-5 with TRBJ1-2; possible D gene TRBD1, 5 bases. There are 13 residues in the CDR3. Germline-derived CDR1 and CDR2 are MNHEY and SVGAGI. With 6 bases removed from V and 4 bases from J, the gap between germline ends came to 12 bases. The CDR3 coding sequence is TGTGCCAGCAGCCCACGGGGGTCCTATGGCTACACCTTC. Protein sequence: CASSPRGSYGYTF.

The CDR3 here is CASSDNGQGAKSFF. As DNA, the CDR3 is TGTGCCAGCAGTGACAATGGACAGGGGGCCAAGTCTTTCTTT. This sequence joins TRBV6-4 and TRBJ1-1, with 11 bases that match TRBD1. CDR3 length equals 14 residues. The V and J ends lost 2 bases and 12 bases, in that order; junction bases with no gene match: 8. Germline V gives CDR1 MRHNA, CDR2 SNTAGT.

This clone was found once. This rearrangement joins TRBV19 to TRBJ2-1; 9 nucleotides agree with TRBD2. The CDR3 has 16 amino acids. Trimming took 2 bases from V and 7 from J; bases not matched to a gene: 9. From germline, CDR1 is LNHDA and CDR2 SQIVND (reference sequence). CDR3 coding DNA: TGTGCCAGTAGTATAAGGAGGCTAGCGGGGAGTAATGAGCAGTTCTTC. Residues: CASSIRRLAGSNEQFF. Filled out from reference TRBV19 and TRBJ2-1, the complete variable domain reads DGGITQSPKYLFRKEGQNVTLSCEQNLNHDAMYWYRQDPGQGLRLIYYSQIVNDFQKGDIAEGYSVSREKKESFPLTVTSAQKNPTAFYLCASSIRRLAGSNEQFFGPGTRLTVL.

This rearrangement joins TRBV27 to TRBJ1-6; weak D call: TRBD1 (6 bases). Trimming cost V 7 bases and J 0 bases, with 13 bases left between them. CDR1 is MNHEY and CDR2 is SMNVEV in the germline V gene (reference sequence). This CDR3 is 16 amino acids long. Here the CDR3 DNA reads TGTGCCAGCAACCCCACAGGGAGCTCCTATAATTCACCCCTCCACTTT. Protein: CASNPTGSSYNSPLHF.

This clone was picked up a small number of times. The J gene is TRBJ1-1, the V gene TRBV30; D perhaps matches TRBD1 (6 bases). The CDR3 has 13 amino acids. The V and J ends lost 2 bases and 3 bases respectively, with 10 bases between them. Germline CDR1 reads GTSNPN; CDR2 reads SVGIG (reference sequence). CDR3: CAWSQNRDTEAFF. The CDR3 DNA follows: TGTGCCTGGAGTCAGAACAGGGACACTGAAGCTTTCTTT. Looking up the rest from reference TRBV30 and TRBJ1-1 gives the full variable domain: SQTIHQWPATLVQPVGSPLSLECTVEGTSNPNLYWYRQAAGRGLQLLFYSVGIGQISSEVPQNLSASRPQDRQFILSSKKLLLSDSGFYLCAWSQNRDTEAFFGQGTRLTVV.

The CDR3 protein is CASSQVLASETQYF. The DNA of the CDR3 is TGCGCCAGCAGCCAAGTACTAGCCTCGGAGACCCAGTACTTC. This chain connects TRBV4-3 to TRBJ2-5; TRBD2 might be the D (6 bases). Trimming pared 1 base from V and 5 bases from J, leaving 11 bases between. The CDR3 spans 14 residues. Per germline, CDR1 LGHNA and CDR2 YSLEER.

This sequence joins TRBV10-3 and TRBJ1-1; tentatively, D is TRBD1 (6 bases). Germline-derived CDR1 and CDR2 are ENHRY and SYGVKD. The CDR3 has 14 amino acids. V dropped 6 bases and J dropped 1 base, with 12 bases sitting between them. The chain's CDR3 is CAIRPDSGNTEAFF. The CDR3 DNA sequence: TGTGCCATCAGACCGGACAGCGGGAACACTGAAGCTTTCTTT.

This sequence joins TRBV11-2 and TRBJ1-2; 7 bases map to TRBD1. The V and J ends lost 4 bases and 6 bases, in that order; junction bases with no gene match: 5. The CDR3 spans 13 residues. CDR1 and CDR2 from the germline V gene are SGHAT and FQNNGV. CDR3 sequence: CASSSTGRDGYTF. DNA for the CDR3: TGTGCCAGCAGCTCGACAGGGAGAGATGGCTACACCTTC.

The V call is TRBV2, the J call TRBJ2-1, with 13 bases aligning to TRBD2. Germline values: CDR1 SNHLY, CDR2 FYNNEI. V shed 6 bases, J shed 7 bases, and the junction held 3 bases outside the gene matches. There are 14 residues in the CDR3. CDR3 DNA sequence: TGTGCCAGCAGCCTGACTAGCGGGGGGAATGAGCAGTTCTTC. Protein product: CASSLTSGGNEQFF.

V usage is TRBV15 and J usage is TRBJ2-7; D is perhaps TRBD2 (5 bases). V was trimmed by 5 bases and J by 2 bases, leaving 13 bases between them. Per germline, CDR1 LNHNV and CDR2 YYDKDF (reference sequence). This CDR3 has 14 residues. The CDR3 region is CATSPGVVAYEQYF. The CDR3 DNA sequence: TGTGCCACCAGCCCCGGGGTGGTAGCCTACGAGCAGTACTTC.